This T cell receptor (beta chain) came from a study of high-grade serous ovarian cancer treatment subgroups. In the study overall: Samples averaged 14,192 reads and about 7,500 unique TCR beta rearrangements. Points from the study as a whole: The analyses considered CDR3 and ignored CDR1 and CDR2. TCR relatedness rose with neoantigen level and trended with mutation load.

The trim removed 7 bases at V and 1 base at J, leaving 6 bases unmatched. CDR1 SGHRS and CDR2 YFSETQ come from the germline V gene. The CDR3 loop spans 14 amino acids. For this clone: The antigen is not known.

Tumor tissue was taken before any definitive surgery or chemotherapy was given. Profiling relied on immunoSEQ multiplex PCR, and the TCRdb table lists in-frame clones only, not all of them. The sample has roughly 9,000 clones; 88% are singletons. The clonotype was recovered from a human donor with high-grade serous ovarian cancer. The chain is built from TRBV5-1 and TRBJ2-7; the match to TRBD1 covers 9 bases. The sequencing input was tumor tissue. The DNA of the CDR3 is TGCGCCAGCGGCTCCGGGACAGGGTCCTACGAGCAGTACTTC. It is translated as CASGSGTGSYEQYF.